The 18 T cell receptor beta chains presented below share a single source sample, sequenced in a study of Graves' ophthalmopathy and Graves' hyperthyroidism. For repertoire sequencing, the TCR beta CDR3 regions were amplified from RNA transcripts. A first-round RT-PCR used HTBI primers, followed by a second-round multiplex PCR. TCRdb independently ran MiXCR on the multiplex PCR reads; one entry per CDR3 protein. Among 400,000 to 450,000 distinct CDR3 sequences listed, approximately 21% were seen once. The sample was peripheral blood. The receptors originated from a woman under 30 with stable Graves' hyperthyroidism.

The V call is TRBV6-2 or TRBV6-3, the J call TRBJ1-5, with D tentatively TRBD1 (6 bases). V shed 4 bases and J shed 6 bases, with 19 bases lying between them. CDR1 MNHEY and CDR2 SVGEGT come from the germline V gene. The length of the CDR3 is 16 residues. CDR3 in amino acids: CASSFFYRVTGQPQHF. Here the CDR3 DNA reads TGTGCCAGCAGTTTCTTTTACAGGGTTACAGGTCAGCCCCAGCATTTT.

The sample holds many counts of this clonotype. V gene TRBV27 combines with J gene TRBJ1-1, with 9 bases that match TRBD1. V shed 5 bases, J shed 4 bases, and the junction held 5 bases outside the gene matches. The germline gives CDR1 MNHEY, CDR2 SMNVEV (reference sequence). This CDR3 is 14 amino acids long. DNA of the CDR3: TGTGCCAGCAGTCCATGGACAGGGGCCACTGAAGCTTTCTTT. Translating gives CASSPWTGATEAFF.

This sequence joins TRBV20-1 and TRBJ2-5, with D unresolved. The CDR3 is made up of 12 amino acids. The ends were cut back, 1 base at V and 3 bases at J, with 6 bases in the middle. CDR1 DFQATT and CDR2 SNEGSKA come from the germline V gene (reference sequence). CDR3 region: CSARAFKETQYF. The CDR3 DNA follows: TGCAGTGCTAGAGCATTTAAAGAGACCCAGTACTTC.

In this sample, this clonotype turned up many times. The chain is built from TRBV14 and TRBJ1-2; D is undetermined. V was shortened by 4 bases and J by 4 bases, with 13 bases between the two germline ends. The CDR3 sequence is 14 residues long. Germline V lookup: CDR1 SGHDN, CDR2 FVKESK. CDR3 sequence: CASSRMFSPYGYTF. CDR3 DNA sequence: TGTGCCAGCAGCCGGATGTTTAGTCCCTATGGCTACACCTTC.

V gene TRBV6-1 combines with J gene TRBJ1-6; D not resolved. V was shortened by 8 bases and J by 8 bases, with 16 bases between the two germline ends. CDR3 length equals 14 residues. Germline values: CDR1 MNHNS, CDR2 SASEGT. The DNA of the CDR3 is TGTGCCAGCGGCGGCAGTCCCTGGGATTCACCCCTCCACTTT. It is translated as CASGGSPWDSPLHF.

A word on this clonotype: A read error may produce the germline difference seen at one junction end. The chain uses TRBV7-9 and TRBJ2-4; D is tentatively TRBD1 or TRBD2 (6 bases each). Germline lookup yields CDR1 SEHNR and CDR2 FQNEAQ (reference sequence). This CDR3 has 16 residues. This chain's CDR3 is CASSSDRSLAKNIKYF. Here the CDR3 DNA reads TGTGCCAGCAGCTCAGACAGGTCACTAGCCAAAAACATTAAGTACTTC.

This clonotype was detected ten times or more. The chain has TRBV20-1 and TRBJ2-7; D gene ambiguous. The CDR3 extends over 13 amino acids. Germline V CDR1 and CDR2: DFQATT, SNEGSKA (reference sequence). V lost 6 bases to trimming and J lost 0 bases, with 12 bases between them. The CDR3 spells CSAPQPSSYEQYF. The DNA for the CDR3 is TGCAGTGCACCACAGCCGAGCTCCTACGAGCAGTACTTC.

The chain uses TRBV7-2 and TRBJ2-5; no clear D. This CDR3 region has 13 residues. Between the trimmed V and J ends, which lost 1 base and 5 bases, there was a span of 8 bases. CDR1 and CDR2 from the germline V gene are SGHTA and FQGNSA. The CDR3 DNA reads as TGTGCCAGCAGCTTAGTCCCGGTGGAGACCCAGTACTTC. Protein product: CASSLVPVETQYF.

The sample holds a few counts of this clonotype. The chain is built from TRBV9 and TRBJ1-2; D perhaps matches TRBD1 (5 bases). Trimming shortened V by 0 bases and J by 4 bases, and 13 bases separated the two germline ends. The germline gives CDR1 SGDLS, CDR2 YYNGEE. This CDR3 is built from 15 residues. The CDR3 here is CASSVDEGKSYGYTF. The CDR3 DNA sequence: TGTGCCAGCAGCGTAGATGAGGGGAAATCCTATGGCTACACCTTC.

Ten or more counts support this clonotype. V is TRBV6-5 and J is TRBJ2-4; D might be TRBD2 (5 bases). Germline values: CDR1 MNHEY, CDR2 SVGAGI. The CDR3 covers 15 residues. Trimming removed 0 bases at V and 6 bases at J, with 12 bases between. The DNA for the CDR3 is TGTGCCAGCAGTTACTCGATAGATGGGAGAAACATTCAGTACTTC. It codes for CASSYSIDGRNIQYF.

J is TRBJ1-5 and V is TRBV28; no clear D gene. The CDR3 spans 14 residues. The germline V and J ends were trimmed by 7 bases and 0 bases, with 10 bases remaining between them. Germline CDR1 MDHEN, CDR2 SYDVKM. The chain's CDR3 is CASTPRHSNQPQHF. The CDR3 region has the DNA TGTGCCAGCACCCCACGGCATAGCAATCAGCCCCAGCATTTT.

This chain connects TRBV28 to TRBJ2-5, with TRBD2 as a possible D gene (6 bases). The germline CDR1 and CDR2 sequences are MDHEN and SYDVKM. This CDR3 has 14 amino acids. V gave up 6 bases and J gave up 5 bases, with 16 bases separating them. For the CDR3, the DNA is TGTGCCAGCAGCCCCGGGGCCCGGGAGGAGACCCAGTACTTC. It translates to CASSPGAREETQYF.

DNA for the CDR3: TGTGCCAGTAGTATAGATCTTGGGGGCAGTTATCAGCCCCAGCATTTT. It specifies CASSIDLGGSYQPQHF. The rearrangement uses TRBV19 and TRBJ1-5, with D perhaps TRBD1 (6 bases). Germline loops: CDR1 LNHDA, CDR2 SQIVND (reference sequence). CDR3 size: 16 residues. V lost 0 bases and J lost 5, with 14 bases in between.

This clonotype was seen repeatedly, ten times or more. The J gene is TRBJ1-5, the V gene TRBV11-2; D gene unclear. Germline assignment: CDR1 SGHAT and CDR2 FQNNGV. This CDR3 has 15 amino acids. Between the trimmed V and J ends, which lost 0 bases and 2 bases, there was a span of 8 bases. The CDR3 sequence: CASSLDGKGNQPQHF. Here the CDR3 DNA reads TGTGCCAGCAGCTTAGATGGTAAGGGCAATCAGCCCCAGCATTTT.

The sample holds a few counts of this clonotype. Possible read error: a much larger clone is one base away. This sequence joins TRBV14 and TRBJ2-5; maybe TRBD1 (6 bases). V shed 2 bases and J shed 7 bases, with 14 bases lying between them. Germline V gives CDR1 SGHDN, CDR2 FVKESK. This CDR3 comprises 14 residues. CDR3 protein: CASSQLLKGGTQYF. The CDR3 nucleotides read TGTGCCAGCAGCCAATTGCTCAAAGGGGGGACCCAGTACTTC.

The sample holds many counts of this clonotype. The rearrangement uses TRBV7-2 and TRBJ2-2; D remains ambiguous. Germline assignment: CDR1 SGHTA and CDR2 FQGNSA. Trimming removed 2 bases from V and 3 bases from J, with 4 bases in between. The CDR3 has 13 residues. In DNA, the CDR3 is TGTGCCAGCAGCTTACAGGACACCGGGGAGCTGTTTTTT. Translating it yields CASSLQDTGELFF.

This clonotype showed up just a few times. This chain connects TRBV6-2 or TRBV6-3 to TRBJ2-7; D is unresolved. The CDR3 extends over 16 amino acids. Germline V lookup: CDR1 MNHEY, CDR2 SVGEGT. V was cut by 0 bases and J by 0 bases, with 12 bases left in between. The CDR3 bases are TGTGCCAGCAGTTACTCGAAAAGCGTGAACTCCTACGAGCAGTACTTC. As protein: CASSYSKSVNSYEQYF.

This clonotype was counted ten times or more. The rearrangement links TRBV6-2 or TRBV6-3 to TRBJ2-7; unclear D gene. The germline V and J ends were trimmed by 8 bases and 5 bases, with 10 bases remaining between them. Germline CDR1 and CDR2: MNHEY and SVGEGT. This CDR3 spans 11 amino acids. CDR3 amino acids: CASGNNHEQYF. DNA for the CDR3: TGTGCCAGCGGGAACAACCACGAGCAGTACTTC.